Sequencing of this TCR beta chain was carried out in a study of cytomegalovirus exposure and HLA in healthy donors. Germline V gene data show CDR1 as SGDLS and CDR2 as YYNGEE. CDR3 size: 13 residues. Between the trimmed V and J ends, which lost 1 base and 8 bases, there was a span of 7 bases. General study results and limits: Earlier analysis found most TCR beta V segments productive about 87% or about 30% of the time. In a later analysis, V- and J-gene trimming of beta chains associated with a DCLRE1C missense variant, replicated independently.

It was with 60 Vbeta and 13 Jbeta primers that the PCR ran. Sequencing used immunoSEQ multiplex PCR; TCRdb keeps in-frame clones, though not all of them. This sample has about 130,000 clones, with over 70% found just once. Of note for this clone: The antigen is not known.

The V gene is TRBV9, the J gene TRBJ1-6; D uncertain. Sequencing used PBMCs. This receptor was identified in a man younger than 35 in good health and CMV-seropositive. The CDR3 DNA sequence: TGTGCCAGCAGCGTATATTCGGATTCACCCCTCCACTTT. As protein: CASSVYSDSPLHF.